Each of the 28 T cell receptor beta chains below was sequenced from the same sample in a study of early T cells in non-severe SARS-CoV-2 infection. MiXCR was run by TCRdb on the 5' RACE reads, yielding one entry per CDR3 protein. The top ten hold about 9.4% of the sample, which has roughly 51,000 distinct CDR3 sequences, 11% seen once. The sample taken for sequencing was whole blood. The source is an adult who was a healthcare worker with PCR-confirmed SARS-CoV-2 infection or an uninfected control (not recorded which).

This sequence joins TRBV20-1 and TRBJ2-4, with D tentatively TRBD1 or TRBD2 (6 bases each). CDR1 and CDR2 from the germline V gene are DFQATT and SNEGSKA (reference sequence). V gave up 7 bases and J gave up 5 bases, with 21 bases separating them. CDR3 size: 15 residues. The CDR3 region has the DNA TGCAGTGTTAGCCGGCTTATGAGGGGGGAAAACATTCAGTACTTC. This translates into CSVSRLMRGENIQYF.

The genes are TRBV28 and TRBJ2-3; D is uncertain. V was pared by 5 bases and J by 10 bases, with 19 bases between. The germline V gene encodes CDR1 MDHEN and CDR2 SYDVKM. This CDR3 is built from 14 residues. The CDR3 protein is CASSPRPPKLPQYF. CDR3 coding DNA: TGTGCCAGCAGTCCCCGCCCTCCGAAGCTTCCGCAGTATTTT. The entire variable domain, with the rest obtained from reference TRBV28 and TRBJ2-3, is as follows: DVKVTQSSRYLVKRTGEKVFLECVQDMDHENMFWYRQDPGLGLRLIYFSYDVKMKEKGDIPEGYSVSREKKERFSLILESASTNQTSMYLCASSPRPPKLPQYFGPGTRLTVL.

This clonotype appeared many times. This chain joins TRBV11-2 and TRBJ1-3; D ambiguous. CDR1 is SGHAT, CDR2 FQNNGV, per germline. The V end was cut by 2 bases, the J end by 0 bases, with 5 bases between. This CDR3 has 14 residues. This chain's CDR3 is CASSLSISGNTIYF. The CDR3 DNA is TGTGCCAGCAGCTTATCTATCTCTGGAAACACCATATATTTT.

The CDR3 nucleotides are TGCAGCGTTGAATCGGGGGATACGCAGTATTTT. Protein sequence: CSVESGDTQYF. J is TRBJ2-3 and V is TRBV29-1; a possible D gene is TRBD2 (5 bases). There are 11 residues in the CDR3. V lost 2 bases and J 6 bases, leaving 6 bases between the germline ends. CDR1 is SQVTM and CDR2 is ANQGSEA in the germline V gene.

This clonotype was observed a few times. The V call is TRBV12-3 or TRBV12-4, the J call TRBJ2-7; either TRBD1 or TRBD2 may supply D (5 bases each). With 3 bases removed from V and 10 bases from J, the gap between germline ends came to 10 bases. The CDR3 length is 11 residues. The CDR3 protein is CASSLERGQYF. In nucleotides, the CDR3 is TGTGCCAGCAGTTTGGAGAGGGGCCAGTACTTC.

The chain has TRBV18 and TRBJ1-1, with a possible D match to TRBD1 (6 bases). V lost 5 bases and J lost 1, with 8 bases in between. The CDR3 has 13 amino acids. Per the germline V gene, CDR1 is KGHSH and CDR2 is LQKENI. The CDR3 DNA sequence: TGTGCCAGCTCAACGGACAGGAACACTGAAGCTTTCTTT. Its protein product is CASSTDRNTEAFF. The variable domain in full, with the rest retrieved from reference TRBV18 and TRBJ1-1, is NAGVMQNPRHLVRRRGQEARLRCSPMKGHSHVYWYRQLPEEGLKFMVYLQKENIIDESGMPKERFSAEFPKEGPSILRIQQVVRGDSAAYFCASSTDRNTEAFFGQGTRLTVV.

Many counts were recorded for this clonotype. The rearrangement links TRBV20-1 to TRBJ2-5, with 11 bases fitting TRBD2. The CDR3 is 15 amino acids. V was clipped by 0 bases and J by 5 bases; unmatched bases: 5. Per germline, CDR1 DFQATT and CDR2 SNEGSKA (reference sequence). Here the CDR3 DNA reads TGCAGTGCTAGAGACCAGACTAGCGGGGCGGAGACCCAGTACTTC. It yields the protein CSARDQTSGAETQYF.

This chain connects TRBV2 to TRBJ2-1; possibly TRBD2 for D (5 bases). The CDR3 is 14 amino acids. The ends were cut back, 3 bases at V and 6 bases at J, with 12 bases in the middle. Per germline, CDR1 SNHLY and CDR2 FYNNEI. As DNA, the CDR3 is TGTGCCAGCAGTGAGAGCCTAGCCGGCAATGAGCAGTTCTTC. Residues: CASSESLAGNEQFF. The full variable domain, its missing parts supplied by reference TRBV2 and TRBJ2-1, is EPEVTQTPSHQVTQMGQEVILRCVPISNHLYFYWYRQILGQKVEFLVSFYNNEISEKSEIFDDQFSVERPDGSNFTLKIRSTKLEDSAMYFCASSESLAGNEQFFGPGTRLTVL.

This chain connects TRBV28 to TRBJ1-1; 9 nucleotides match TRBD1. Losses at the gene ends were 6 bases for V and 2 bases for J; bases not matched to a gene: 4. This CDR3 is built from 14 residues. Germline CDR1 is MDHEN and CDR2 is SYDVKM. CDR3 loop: CASRGTGGNTEAFF. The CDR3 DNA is TGTGCCAGCAGGGGAACAGGGGGCAACACTGAAGCTTTCTTT.

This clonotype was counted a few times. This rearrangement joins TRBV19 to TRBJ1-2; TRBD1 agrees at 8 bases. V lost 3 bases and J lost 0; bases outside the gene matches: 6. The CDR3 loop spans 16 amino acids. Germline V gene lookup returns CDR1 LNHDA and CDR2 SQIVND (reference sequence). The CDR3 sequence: CASSIIGQGANYGYTF. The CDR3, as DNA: TGTGCCAGTAGTATCATAGGACAGGGAGCTAACTATGGCTACACCTTC.

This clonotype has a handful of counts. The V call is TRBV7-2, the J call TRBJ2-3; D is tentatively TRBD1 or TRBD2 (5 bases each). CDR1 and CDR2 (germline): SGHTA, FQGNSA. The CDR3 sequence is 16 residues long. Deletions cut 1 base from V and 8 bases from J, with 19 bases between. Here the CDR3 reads CASSLELGPRLGTQYF. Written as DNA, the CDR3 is TGTGCCAGCAGCTTAGAGTTGGGACCCCGGTTAGGTACGCAGTATTTT.

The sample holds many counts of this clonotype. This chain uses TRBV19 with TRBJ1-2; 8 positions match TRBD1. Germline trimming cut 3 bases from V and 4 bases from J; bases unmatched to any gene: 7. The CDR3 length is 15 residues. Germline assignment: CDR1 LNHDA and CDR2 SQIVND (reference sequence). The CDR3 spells CASSIRAGGSYGYTF. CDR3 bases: TGTGCCAGTAGTATTCGGGCAGGGGGCAGCTATGGCTACACCTTC.

CDR3 amino acids: CSVEKTGSGNEQFF. CDR3 bases: TGCAGCGTTGAAAAGACAGGGTCAGGCAATGAGCAGTTCTTC. The rearrangement joins TRBV29-1 to TRBJ2-1, with 7 bases identical to TRBD1. This CDR3 spans 14 amino acids. With 2 bases clipped from V and 6 bases from J, the junction kept 7 bases outside the gene matches. Germline loops: CDR1 SQVTM, CDR2 ANQGSEA.

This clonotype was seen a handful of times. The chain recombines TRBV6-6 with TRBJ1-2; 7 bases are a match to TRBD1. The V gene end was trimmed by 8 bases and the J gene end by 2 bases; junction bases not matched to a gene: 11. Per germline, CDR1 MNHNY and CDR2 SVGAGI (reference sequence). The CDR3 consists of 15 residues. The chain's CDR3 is CASSRLLTGNYGYTF. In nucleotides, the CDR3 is TGTGCCAGCTCCCGGCTACTGACAGGGAACTATGGCTACACCTTC.

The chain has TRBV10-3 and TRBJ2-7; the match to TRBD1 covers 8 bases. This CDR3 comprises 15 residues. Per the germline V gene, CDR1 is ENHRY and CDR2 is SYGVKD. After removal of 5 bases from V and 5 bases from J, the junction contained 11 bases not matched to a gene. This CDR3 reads CAISPLQGANDEQYF. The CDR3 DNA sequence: TGTGCCATCAGTCCCCTTCAGGGGGCTAACGACGAGCAGTACTTC.

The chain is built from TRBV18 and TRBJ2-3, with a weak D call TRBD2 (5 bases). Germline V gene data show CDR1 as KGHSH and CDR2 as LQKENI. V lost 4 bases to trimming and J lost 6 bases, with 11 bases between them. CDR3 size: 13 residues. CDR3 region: CASSQSGPDTQYF. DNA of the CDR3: TGTGCCAGCTCACAAAGCGGACCGGATACGCAGTATTTT.

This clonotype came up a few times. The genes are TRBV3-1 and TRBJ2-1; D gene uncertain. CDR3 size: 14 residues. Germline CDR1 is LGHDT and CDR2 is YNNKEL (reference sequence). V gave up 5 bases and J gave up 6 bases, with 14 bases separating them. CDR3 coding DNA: TGTGCCAGCAGCGGCGGCCGCATGGGCAATGAGCAGTTCTTC. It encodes CASSGGRMGNEQFF.

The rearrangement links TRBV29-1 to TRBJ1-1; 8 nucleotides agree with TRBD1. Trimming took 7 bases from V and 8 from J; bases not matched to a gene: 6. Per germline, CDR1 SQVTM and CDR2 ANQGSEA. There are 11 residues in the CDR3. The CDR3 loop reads CSANRGGEAFF. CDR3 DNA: TGCAGCGCCAACAGGGGGGGAGAAGCTTTCTTT.

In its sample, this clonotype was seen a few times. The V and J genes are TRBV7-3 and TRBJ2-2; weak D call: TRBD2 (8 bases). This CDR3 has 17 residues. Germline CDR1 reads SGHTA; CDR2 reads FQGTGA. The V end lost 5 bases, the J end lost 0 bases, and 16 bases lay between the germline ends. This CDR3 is CASSLLSGTANTGELFF. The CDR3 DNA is TGTGCCAGCAGCCTTCTTAGCGGGACAGCGAACACCGGGGAGCTGTTTTTT. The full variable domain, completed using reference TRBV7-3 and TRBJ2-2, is GAGVSQTPSNKVTEKGKYVELRCDPISGHTALYWYRQSLGQGPEFLIYFQGTGAADDSGLPNDRFFAVRPEGSVSTLKIQRTERGDSAVYLCASSLLSGTANTGELFFGEGSRLTVL.

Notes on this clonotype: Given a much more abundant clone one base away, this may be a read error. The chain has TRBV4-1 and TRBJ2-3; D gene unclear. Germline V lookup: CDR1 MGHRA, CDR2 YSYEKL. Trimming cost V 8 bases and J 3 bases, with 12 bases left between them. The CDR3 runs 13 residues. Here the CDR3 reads CASCPIGTDTQYF. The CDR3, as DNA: TGCGCCAGCTGCCCTATCGGAACAGATACGCAGTATTTT.

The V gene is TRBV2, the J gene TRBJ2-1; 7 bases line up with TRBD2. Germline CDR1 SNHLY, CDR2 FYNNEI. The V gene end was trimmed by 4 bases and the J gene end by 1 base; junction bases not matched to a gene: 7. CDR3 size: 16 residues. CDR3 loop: CASSAGGGSSYNEQFF. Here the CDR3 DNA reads TGTGCCAGCAGTGCGGGGGGAGGGAGTTCCTACAATGAGCAGTTCTTC. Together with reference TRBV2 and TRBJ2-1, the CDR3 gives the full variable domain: EPEVTQTPSHQVTQMGQEVILRCVPISNHLYFYWYRQILGQKVEFLVSFYNNEISEKSEIFDDQFSVERPDGSNFTLKIRSTKLEDSAMYFCASSAGGGSSYNEQFFGPGTRLTVL.

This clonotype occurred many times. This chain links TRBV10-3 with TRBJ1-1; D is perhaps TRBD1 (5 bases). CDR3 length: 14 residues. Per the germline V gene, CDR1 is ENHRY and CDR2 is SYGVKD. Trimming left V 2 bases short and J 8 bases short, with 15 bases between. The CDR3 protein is CAISEGPRAGEAFF. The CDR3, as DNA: TGTGCCATCAGTGAGGGGCCCAGGGCAGGGGAAGCTTTCTTT.

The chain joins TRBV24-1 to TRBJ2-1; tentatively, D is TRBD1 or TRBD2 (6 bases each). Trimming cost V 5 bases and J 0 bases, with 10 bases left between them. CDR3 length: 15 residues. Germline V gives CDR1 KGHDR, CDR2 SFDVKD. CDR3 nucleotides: TGTGCCACCAGTGGGGGGGCGGACTCCTACAATGAGCAGTTCTTC. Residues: CATSGGADSYNEQFF.

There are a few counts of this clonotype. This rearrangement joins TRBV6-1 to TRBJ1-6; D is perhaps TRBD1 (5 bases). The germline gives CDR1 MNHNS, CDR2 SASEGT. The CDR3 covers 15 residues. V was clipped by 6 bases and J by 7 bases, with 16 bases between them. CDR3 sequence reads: CASRVQLEGNSPLHF. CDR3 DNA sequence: TGTGCCAGCAGGGTCCAGTTGGAGGGGAATTCACCCCTCCACTTT.

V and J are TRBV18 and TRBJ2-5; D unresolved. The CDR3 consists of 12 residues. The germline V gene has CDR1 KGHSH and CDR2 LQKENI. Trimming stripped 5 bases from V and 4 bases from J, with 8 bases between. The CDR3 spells CASSGIGETQYF. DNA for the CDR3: TGTGCCAGCTCAGGGATCGGAGAGACCCAGTACTTC. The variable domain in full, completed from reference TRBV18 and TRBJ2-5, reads NAGVMQNPRHLVRRRGQEARLRCSPMKGHSHVYWYRQLPEEGLKFMVYLQKENIIDESGMPKERFSAEFPKEGPSILRIQQVVRGDSAAYFCASSGIGETQYFGPGTRLLVL.

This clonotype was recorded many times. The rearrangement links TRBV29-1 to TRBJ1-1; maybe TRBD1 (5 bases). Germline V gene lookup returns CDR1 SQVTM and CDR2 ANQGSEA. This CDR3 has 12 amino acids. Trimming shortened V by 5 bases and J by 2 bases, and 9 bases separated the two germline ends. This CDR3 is CSVMTANTEAFF. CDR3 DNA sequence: TGCAGCGTTATGACAGCTAACACTGAAGCTTTCTTT.

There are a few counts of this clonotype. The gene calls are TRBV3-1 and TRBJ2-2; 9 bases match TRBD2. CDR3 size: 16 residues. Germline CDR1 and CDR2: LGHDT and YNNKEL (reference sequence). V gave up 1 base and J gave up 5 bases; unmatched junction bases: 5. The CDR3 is CASSQVGAGGTGELFF. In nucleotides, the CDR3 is TGTGCCAGCAGCCAAGTTGGAGCGGGAGGAACCGGGGAGCTGTTTTTT.

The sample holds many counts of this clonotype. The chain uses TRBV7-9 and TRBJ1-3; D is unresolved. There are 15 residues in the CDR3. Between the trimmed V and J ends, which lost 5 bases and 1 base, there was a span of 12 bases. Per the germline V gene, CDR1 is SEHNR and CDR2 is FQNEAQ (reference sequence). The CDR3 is CASSVGDWSGNTIYF. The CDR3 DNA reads TGTGCCAGCAGCGTAGGAGATTGGTCTGGAAACACCATATATTTT.